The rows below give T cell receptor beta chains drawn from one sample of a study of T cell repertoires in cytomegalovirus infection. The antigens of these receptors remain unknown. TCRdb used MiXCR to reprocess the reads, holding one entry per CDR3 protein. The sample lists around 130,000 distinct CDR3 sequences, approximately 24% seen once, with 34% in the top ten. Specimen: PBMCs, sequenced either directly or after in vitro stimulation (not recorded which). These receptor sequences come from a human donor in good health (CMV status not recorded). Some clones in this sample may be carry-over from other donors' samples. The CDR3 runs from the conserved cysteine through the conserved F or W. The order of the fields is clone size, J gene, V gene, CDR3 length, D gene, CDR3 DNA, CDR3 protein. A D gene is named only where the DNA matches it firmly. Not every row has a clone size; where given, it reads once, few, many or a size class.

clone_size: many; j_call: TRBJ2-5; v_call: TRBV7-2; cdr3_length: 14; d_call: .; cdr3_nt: TGTGCCAGCAGCTTAGCTGGGACCGCAGGGACCCAGTACTTC; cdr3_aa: CASSLAGTAGTQYF
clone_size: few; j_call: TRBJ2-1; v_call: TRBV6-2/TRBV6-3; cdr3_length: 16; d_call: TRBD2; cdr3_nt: TGTGCCAGCAGTTACCGTAGCGGGAGGGGGGACAATGAGCAGTTCTTC; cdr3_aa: CASSYRSGRGDNEQFF
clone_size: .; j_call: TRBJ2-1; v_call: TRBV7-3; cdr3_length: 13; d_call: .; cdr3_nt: TGTGCCAGCAGCTTAACTCCGGCGGTGGAGCAGTTCTTC; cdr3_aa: CASSLTPAVEQFF
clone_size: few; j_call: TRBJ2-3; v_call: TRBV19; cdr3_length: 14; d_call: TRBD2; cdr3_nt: TGTGCCAGTAGTATAGACGGGACTATAGATACGCAGTATTTT; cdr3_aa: CASSIDGTIDTQYF
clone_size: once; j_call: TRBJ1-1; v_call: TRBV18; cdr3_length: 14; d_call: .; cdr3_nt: TGTGCCAGCTCCTTGGGAGAGCCGAACACTGAAGCTTTCTTT; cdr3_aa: CASSLGEPNTEAFF
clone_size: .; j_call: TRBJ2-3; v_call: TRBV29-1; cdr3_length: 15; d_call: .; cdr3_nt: TGCAGCGTCAGACAAGAGGGAGTGTCGACAGATACGCAGTATTTT; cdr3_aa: CSVRQEGVSTDTQYF
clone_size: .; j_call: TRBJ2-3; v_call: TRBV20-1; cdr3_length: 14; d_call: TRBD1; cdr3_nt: TGCAGTGCTAGATCAGGACAGGGCACAGATACGCAGTATTTT; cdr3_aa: CSARSGQGTDTQYF
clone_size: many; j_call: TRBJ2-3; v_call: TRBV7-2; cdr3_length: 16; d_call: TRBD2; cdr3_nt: TGTGCCAGCAGCCGACTAGCGGGAGGAGCGGGAGATACGCAGTATTTT; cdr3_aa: CASSRLAGGAGDTQYF
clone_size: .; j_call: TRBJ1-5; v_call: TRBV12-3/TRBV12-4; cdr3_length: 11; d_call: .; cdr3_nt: TGTGCCAGCAGTTGGCGAGGGCCCCAGCATTTT; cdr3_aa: CASSWRGPQHF
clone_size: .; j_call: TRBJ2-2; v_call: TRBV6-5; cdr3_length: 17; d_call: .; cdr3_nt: TGTGCCAGCAGTTACTTCGGTCACCCTACTTCGGAAGGGGAGCTGTTTTTT; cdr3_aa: CASSYFGHPTSEGELFF
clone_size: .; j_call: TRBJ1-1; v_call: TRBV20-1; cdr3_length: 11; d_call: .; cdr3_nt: TGCAGTGCTCAAGTCATACAAGAAGCTTTCTTT; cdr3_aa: CSAQVIQEAFF
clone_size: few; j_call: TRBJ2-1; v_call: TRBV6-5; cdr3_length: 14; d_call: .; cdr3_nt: TGTGCCAGCAGTCCCGAGAGCTCCTACAATGAGCAGTTCTTC; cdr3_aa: CASSPESSYNEQFF
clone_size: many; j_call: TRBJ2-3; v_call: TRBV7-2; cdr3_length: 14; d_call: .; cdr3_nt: TGTGCCAGCAGTGGGTGGGGCCGCGCAGATACGCAGTATTTT; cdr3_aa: CASSGWGRADTQYF
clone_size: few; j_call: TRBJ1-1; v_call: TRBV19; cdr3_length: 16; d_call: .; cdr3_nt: TGTGCCAGTAGCCACCCCGGGCAGAAACCGAACACTGAAGCTTTCTTT; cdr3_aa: CASSHPGQKPNTEAFF
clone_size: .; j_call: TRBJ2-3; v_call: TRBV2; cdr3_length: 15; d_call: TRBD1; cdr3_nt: TGTGCCAGCAGTATTGACAGGGGAAAGTCAGATACGCAGTATTTT; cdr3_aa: CASSIDRGKSDTQYF
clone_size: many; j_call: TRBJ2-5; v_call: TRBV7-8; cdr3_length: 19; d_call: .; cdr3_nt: TGTGCCAGCAGCAGAGCGCGCATCCCTAGGACAGAGGGAAAAGAGACCCAGTACTTC; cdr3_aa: CASSRARIPRTEGKETQYF
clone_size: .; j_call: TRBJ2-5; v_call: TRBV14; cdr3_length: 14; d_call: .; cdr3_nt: TGTGCCAGCAGCCAAGTTTGGGCCGGGGAGACCCAGTACTTC; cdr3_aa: CASSQVWAGETQYF
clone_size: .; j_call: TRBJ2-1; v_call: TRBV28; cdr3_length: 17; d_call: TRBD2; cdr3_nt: TGTGCCAGCAGTTTTCTTGGCGGGAGGGTAACATACAATGAGCAGTTCTTC; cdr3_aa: CASSFLGGRVTYNEQFF
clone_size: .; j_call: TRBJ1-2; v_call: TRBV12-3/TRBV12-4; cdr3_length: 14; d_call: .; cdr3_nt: TGTGCCAGCAGTTTCTCCGCAGGATACTATGGCTACACCTTC; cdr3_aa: CASSFSAGYYGYTF
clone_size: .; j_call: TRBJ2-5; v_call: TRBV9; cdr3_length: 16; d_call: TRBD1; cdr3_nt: TGTGCCAGCAGCGCCAGGGACAGGGGGGGACAAGAGACCCAGTACTTC; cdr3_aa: CASSARDRGGQETQYF
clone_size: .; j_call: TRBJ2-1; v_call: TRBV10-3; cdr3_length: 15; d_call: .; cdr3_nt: TGTGCCATCAGTGAGGAGTGGGGAACCTACAATGAGCAGTTCTTC; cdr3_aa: CAISEEWGTYNEQFF
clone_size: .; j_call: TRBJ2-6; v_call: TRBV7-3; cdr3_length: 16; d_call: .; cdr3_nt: TGTGCCAGCAGCTCTCGGCCGAGCTCTGGGGCCAACGTCCTGACTTTC; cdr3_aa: CASSSRPSSGANVLTF
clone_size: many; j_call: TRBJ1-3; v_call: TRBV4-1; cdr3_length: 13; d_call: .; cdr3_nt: TGCGCCAGCAGCCAAGATGGGCGAAACACCATATATTTT; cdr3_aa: CASSQDGRNTIYF
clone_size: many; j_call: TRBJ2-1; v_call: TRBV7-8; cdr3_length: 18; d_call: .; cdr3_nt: TGTGCCAGCAGCCGTGGGAGGGGACATCTTAGCTCCTACAATGAGCAGTTCTTC; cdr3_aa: CASSRGRGHLSSYNEQFF
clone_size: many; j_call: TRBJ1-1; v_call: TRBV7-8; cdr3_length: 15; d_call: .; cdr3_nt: TGTGCCAGCAGCCTACTTTCGACCCCGAACACTGAAGCTTTCTTT; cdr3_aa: CASSLLSTPNTEAFF
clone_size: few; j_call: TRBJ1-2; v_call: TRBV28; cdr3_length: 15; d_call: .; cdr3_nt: TGTGCCAGCAGTCCCCCGACAGGATTAAACTATGGCTACACCTTC; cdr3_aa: CASSPPTGLNYGYTF
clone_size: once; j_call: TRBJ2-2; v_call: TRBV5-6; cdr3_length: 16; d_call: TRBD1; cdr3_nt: TGTGCCAGCAGCTTAAAAGGGACAGAAAACACCGGGGAGCTGTTTTTT; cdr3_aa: CASSLKGTENTGELFF
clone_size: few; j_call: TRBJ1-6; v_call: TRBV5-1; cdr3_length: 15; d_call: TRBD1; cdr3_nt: TGCGCCAGCAGCTTGAAGGACAGGGAAAAGTCACCCCTCCACTTT; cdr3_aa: CASSLKDREKSPLHF
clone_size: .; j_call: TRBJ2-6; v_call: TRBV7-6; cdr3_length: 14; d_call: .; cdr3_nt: TGTGCCAGCAGTGGAGGGGCTGGGGCCAACGTCCTGACTTTC; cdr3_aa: CASSGGAGANVLTF
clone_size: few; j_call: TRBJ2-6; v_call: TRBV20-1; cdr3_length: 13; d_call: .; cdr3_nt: TGCAGTGCGGCGGGCCTCTGGGCCAACGTCCTGACTTTC; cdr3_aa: CSAAGLWANVLTF
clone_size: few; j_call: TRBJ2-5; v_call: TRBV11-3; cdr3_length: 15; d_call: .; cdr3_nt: TGTGCCAGCAGCCTAGGGGGGGAACGCCAAGAGACCCAGTACTTC; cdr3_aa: CASSLGGERQETQYF
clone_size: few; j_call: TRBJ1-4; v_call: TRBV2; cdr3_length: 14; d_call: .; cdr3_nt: TGTGCCAGCAGTGACCCATGGGCTAATGAAAAACTGTTTTTT; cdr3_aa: CASSDPWANEKLFF
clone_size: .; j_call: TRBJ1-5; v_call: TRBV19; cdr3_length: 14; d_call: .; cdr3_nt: TGTGCCAGTCAAGGGCATAATAGCAATCAGCCCCAGCATTTT; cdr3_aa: CASQGHNSNQPQHF
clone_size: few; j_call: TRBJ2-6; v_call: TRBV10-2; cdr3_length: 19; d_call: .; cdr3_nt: TGCGCCAGCAGTGACCCGAGAGGGAAAACCCTCTCTGGGGCCAACGTCCTGACTTTC; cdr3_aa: CASSDPRGKTLSGANVLTF
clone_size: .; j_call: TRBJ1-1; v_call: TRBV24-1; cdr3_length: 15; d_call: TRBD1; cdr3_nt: TGTGCCACCAGTGATTCCGGGACAGGGGACACTGAAGCTTTCTTT; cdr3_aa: CATSDSGTGDTEAFF
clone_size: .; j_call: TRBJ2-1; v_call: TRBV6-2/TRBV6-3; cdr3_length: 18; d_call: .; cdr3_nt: TGTGCCAGCAGTTACAATTTACGGGGGCCTGCTTTAGTCGGTGAGCAGTTCTTC; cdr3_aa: CASSYNLRGPALVGEQFF
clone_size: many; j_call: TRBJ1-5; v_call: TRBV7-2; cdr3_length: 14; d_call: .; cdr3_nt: TGTGCCAGCAGCGCGCACCGGGATGGTCAGCCCCAGCATTTT; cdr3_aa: CASSAHRDGQPQHF
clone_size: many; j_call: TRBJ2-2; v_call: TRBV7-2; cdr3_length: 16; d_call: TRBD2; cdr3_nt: TGTGCCAGCAGGCGGGGTAGCGGGAGTCTTGACGGGGAGCTGTTTTTT; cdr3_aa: CASRRGSGSLDGELFF
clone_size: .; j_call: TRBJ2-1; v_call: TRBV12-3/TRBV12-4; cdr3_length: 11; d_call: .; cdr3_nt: TGTGCCAGCAGTCCTGCTGGTGAGCAGTTCTTC; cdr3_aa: CASSPAGEQFF
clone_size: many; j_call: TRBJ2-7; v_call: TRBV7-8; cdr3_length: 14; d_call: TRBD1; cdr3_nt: TGTGCCAGCAGCTTAGTGGGACAGACCTACGAGCAGTACTTC; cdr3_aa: CASSLVGQTYEQYF
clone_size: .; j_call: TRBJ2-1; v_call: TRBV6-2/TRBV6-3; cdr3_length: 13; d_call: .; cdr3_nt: TGTGCCAGCAGTCCTAGGTACTACAATGAGCAGTTCTTC; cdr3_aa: CASSPRYYNEQFF
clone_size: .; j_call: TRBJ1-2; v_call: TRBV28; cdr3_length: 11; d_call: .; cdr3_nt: TGTGCCAGCAGTTTCCGGGGCGGCTACACCTTC; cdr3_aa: CASSFRGGYTF
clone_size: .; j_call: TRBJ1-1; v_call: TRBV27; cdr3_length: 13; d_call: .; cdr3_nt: TGTGCCAGCAGTTTAGGGGAGCAGGGGGAAGCTTTCTTT; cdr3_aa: CASSLGEQGEAFF
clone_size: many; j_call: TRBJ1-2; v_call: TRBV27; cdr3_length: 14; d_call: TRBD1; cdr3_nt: TGTGCCAGCAGTTCCGGGACAGGGACCTATGGCTACACCTTC; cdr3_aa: CASSSGTGTYGYTF
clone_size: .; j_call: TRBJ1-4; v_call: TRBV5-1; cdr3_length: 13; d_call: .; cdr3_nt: TGCGCCAGCAGTTATTCACCGGACGAAAAACTGTTTTTT; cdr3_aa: CASSYSPDEKLFF
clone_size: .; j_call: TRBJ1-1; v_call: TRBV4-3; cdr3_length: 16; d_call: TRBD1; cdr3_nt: TGCGCCAGCAGCCAAGATGAGGAGGGGGCGAGGACTGAAGCTTTCTTT; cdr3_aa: CASSQDEEGARTEAFF
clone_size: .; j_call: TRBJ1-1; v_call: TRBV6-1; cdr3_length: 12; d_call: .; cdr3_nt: TGTGCCAGTAGGACAGTGAACACTGAAGCTTTCTTT; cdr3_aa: CASRTVNTEAFF
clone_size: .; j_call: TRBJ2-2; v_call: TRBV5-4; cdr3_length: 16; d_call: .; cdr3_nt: TGTGCCAGCAGCCCGGACGGCAGGGGCAACACCGGGGAGCTGTTTTTT; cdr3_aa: CASSPDGRGNTGELFF
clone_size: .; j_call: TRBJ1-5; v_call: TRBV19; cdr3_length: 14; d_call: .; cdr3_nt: TGTGCCAGTAGTATGATGGGGGTCAATCAGCCCCAGCATTTT; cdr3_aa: CASSMMGVNQPQHF